The clone carrying this T cell receptor (beta chain) was seen a few times. The antigen remains undetermined. The V gene lost 3 bases and the J gene lost 4 bases, with 15 bases spanning the gap. The CDR3 extends over 15 amino acids. In germline, CDR1 is SGHRS, CDR2 YFSETQ. This specimen comes from a study of cytomegalovirus exposure and HLA in healthy donors. About the study: Of roughly 400 genotyped donors, 80% to 85% grouped in the Caucasian-associated ancestry cluster. Whole-study findings and limits: In the analysis, some V segments, TRBV6-2 and TRBV6-3 included, were excluded as indistinguishable.

PCR amplification relied on 60 Vbeta primers (plus 13 Jbeta primers). Repertoires were generated with immunoSEQ multiplex PCR, while TCRdb's copy carries only in-frame clones and drops some. The data show approximately 220,000 clones, around four fifths seen once. This chain joins TRBV5-1 and TRBJ2-3, with D perhaps matching TRBD2 (6 bases). Sequencing was done on a sample of PBMCs. The TCR originated in a boy aged 2 to 10 in good health and CMV-seronegative. The CDR3 DNA reads as TGCGCCAGCAGCTCCTACGGGAGTGAGGCAGATACGCAGTATTTT. Translation gives CASSSYGSEADTQYF.